This TCR beta chain appears in the sequencing data of a study of technical replicates of blood from a handful of donors. V gave up 0 bases and J gave up 4 bases; unmatched junction bases: 6. This CDR3 spans 16 amino acids. Germline V gives CDR1 SGDLS, CDR2 YYNGEE. Sequenced by immunoSEQ multiplex PCR; TCRdb stores in-frame clones only, minus some. The sample includes 65,000 to 95,000 clones, around nine tenths of them seen just once. J is TRBJ1-5 and V is TRBV9, with TRBD1 identical over 8 bases. This TCR was sampled from a human donor in good health. The sequenced sample was T cells isolated from PBMCs. The CDR3, as DNA: TGTGCCAGCAGCGTAGCTGACAGGGGTTTAAATCAGCCCCAGCATTTT. It is translated as CASSVADRGLNQPQHF.